These 4 T cell receptor beta chains came from one sample sequenced in a study of T cells after yellow fever vaccination. TCRdb re-called the 5' RACE reads through MiXCR, storing one row per CDR3 protein. The profile covers 200,000 to 300,000 distinct CDR3 sequences, with 10% to 15% appearing a single time and 0.4% to 0.55% taken by the ten largest. The material sequenced was CD4+ T cells sorted from PBMCs, taken 45 days after the yellow fever booster vaccination. These receptor sequences come from a man aged 25 to 40 who received the YFV17D yellow fever vaccine.

This clonotype was detected ten times or more. The chain has TRBV29-1 and TRBJ2-5; D unresolved. The CDR3 sequence is 13 residues long. Per the germline V gene, CDR1 is SQVTM and CDR2 is ANQGSEA. Trimming cost V 5 bases and J 2 bases, with 12 bases left between them. In DNA form, the CDR3 reads TGCAGCGTTCACACGGCTCTACAAGAGACCCAGTACTTC. Translating it yields CSVHTALQETQYF.

This clonotype showed up just a few times. The chain links TRBV18 to TRBJ2-1, with a possible D match to TRBD1 (6 bases). CDR3 length: 13 residues. V gave up 0 bases and J gave up 9 bases, with 9 bases separating them. Germline CDR1 KGHSH, CDR2 LQKENI. In nucleotides, the CDR3 is TGTGCCAGCTCACCACCTGTGACAGGTGAGCAGTTCTTC. It codes for CASSPPVTGEQFF.

This clonotype was found a few times. The chain combines TRBV9 with TRBJ1-3; 10 nucleotides agree with TRBD1. This CDR3 contains 17 residues. Germline lookup yields CDR1 SGDLS and CDR2 YYNGEE. The J segment lost 0 bases and the V segment lost 2 bases, leaving 5 bases of the junction unmatched. CDR3 protein: CASSVTGGPYSGNTIYF. DNA for the CDR3: TGTGCCAGCAGCGTGACAGGGGGCCCTTACTCTGGAAACACCATATATTTT.

This sequence joins TRBV19 and TRBJ1-1; D gene uncertain. Trimming took off 5 bases at V and 0 bases at J, with 10 bases between the two ends. Per germline, CDR1 LNHDA and CDR2 SQIVND (reference sequence). The CDR3 covers 14 residues. DNA for the CDR3: TGTGCCAGTAGTGAAGGACGGATGAACACTGAAGCTTTCTTT. Its protein is CASSEGRMNTEAFF.